Sequencing of this T cell receptor beta chain was carried out in a study of T cells in Graves' hyperthyroidism and ophthalmopathy. The CDR3 contains 12 residues. The ends were cut back, 3 bases at V and 6 bases at J, with 8 bases in the middle. Per the germline V gene, CDR1 is SNHLY and CDR2 is FYNNEI. Many counts were recorded for this clonotype. TCR beta CDR3 regions were amplified from RNA transcripts. The primer set for the first-round RT-PCR of the TCR CDR3 was HTBI. TCRdb fed the multiplex PCR reads into MiXCR, producing one record per CDR3 protein. The sample has about 380,000 distinct CDR3 sequences, about 18% seen once; the top ten hold about 38%.

This receptor was obtained from a man in his late teens or twenties with Graves' ophthalmopathy. The sequenced sample was blood. This chain joins TRBV2 and TRBJ1-1; D not certain. DNA for the CDR3: TGTGCCAGCAGTGACCCCCCCGCTGAAGCTTTCTTT. Translated: CASSDPPAEAFF.